These 20 T cell receptor beta chains share one sample of origin, sequenced in a study of cytomegalovirus exposure and HLA in healthy donors. Primers: 60 Vbeta forward and 13 Jbeta reverse. Measured with immunoSEQ multiplex PCR; TCRdb has only the in-frame clones, and not every one. This table holds 170,000 or so clones, about four fifths found once. Sequenced: PBMCs. The receptors originated from a woman aged 45-59 years in good health and CMV-seronegative.

Only a few counts were recorded for this clone. The rearrangement uses TRBV10-3 and TRBJ2-5; 9 nucleotides align to TRBD2. Germline CDR1 and CDR2: ENHRY and SYGVKD. The CDR3 is made up of 13 amino acids. The junction had 6 bases not matched to a gene; V was cut back by 8 bases and J by 5 bases. The CDR3 loop reads CAIAGGEVETQYF. The DNA of the CDR3 is TGTGCCATCGCGGGAGGGGAAGTTGAGACCCAGTACTTC.

The rearrangement joins TRBV6-5 to TRBJ2-7, with TRBD1 matching 11 bases. Unmatched junction bases numbered 6, after V lost 2 bases and J lost 6 bases. Germline V gene sequence: CDR1 MNHEY, CDR2 SVGAGI. The CDR3 contains 15 residues. The CDR3 sequence is CASSYPGTGGREQYF. The CDR3 nucleotides are TGTGCCAGCAGTTACCCCGGGACAGGGGGACGCGAGCAGTACTTC.

This clone was observed a few times. The CDR3, as DNA: TGTGCCAGTAGTATGGCCAGGTACAATGAGCAGTTCTTC. As protein: CASSMARYNEQFF. The chain recombines TRBV19 with TRBJ2-1; D uncertain. The CDR3 has 13 residues. Trimming left V 3 bases short and J 4 bases short, with 7 bases between. The germline CDR1 and CDR2 sequences are LNHDA and SQIVND (reference sequence).

The chain combines TRBV28 with TRBJ2-7, with 10 bases lining up with TRBD1. This CDR3 is 14 amino acids long. J gave up 6 bases and V 5 bases, and 7 bases lay outside the gene matches. From germline, CDR1 is MDHEN and CDR2 SYDVKM. The CDR3 here is CASSNQDRGAEQYF. CDR3 nucleotides: TGTGCCAGCAGTAACCAGGACAGGGGGGCCGAGCAGTACTTC.

The gene calls are TRBV2 and TRBJ1-3; weak D call: TRBD1 (5 bases). The CDR3 totals 14 residues. The V gene's germline CDR1 is SNHLY and CDR2 FYNNEI. The germline V and J ends were trimmed by 6 bases and 0 bases, with 9 bases remaining between them. The CDR3 is CASRETDSGNTIYF. In nucleotides, the CDR3 is TGTGCCAGCAGAGAGACAGACTCTGGAAACACCATATATTTT.

The CDR3 coding sequence is TGTGCCTGGAGTGTGGGGACAGGGCGTGAAAAACTGTTTTTT. Translating it yields CAWSVGTGREKLFF. The genes are TRBV30 and TRBJ1-4; 9 bases agree with TRBD1. Germline V gene sequence: CDR1 GTSNPN, CDR2 SVGIG (reference sequence). This CDR3 region has 14 residues. Unmatched junction bases numbered 3, after V lost 0 bases and J lost 7 bases.

The chain has TRBV27 and TRBJ1-4, with 10 bases matching TRBD1. This CDR3 is built from 17 residues. Germline CDR1 is MNHEY and CDR2 is SMNVEV (reference sequence). V lost 5 bases and J lost 3; bases outside the gene matches: 9. CDR3: CASSTTGGMSSNEKLFF. The CDR3 DNA is TGTGCCAGCAGTACGACAGGGGGCATGTCGTCTAATGAAAAACTGTTTTTT.

The chain recombines TRBV4-1 with TRBJ2-1; D unresolved. CDR3 length equals 14 residues. Trimming took off 1 base at V and 9 bases at J, with 13 bases between the two ends. Germline assignment: CDR1 MGHRA and CDR2 YSYEKL. The CDR3: CASSQAPVGTEQFF. As DNA, the CDR3 is TGCGCCAGCAGCCAAGCGCCCGTGGGCACTGAGCAGTTCTTC.

The V gene is TRBV30, the J gene TRBJ2-7; TRBD2 might be the D (5 bases). The CDR3 extends over 14 amino acids. The V gene lost 7 bases and the J gene lost 3 bases, with 19 bases spanning the gap. Germline V gives CDR1 GTSNPN, CDR2 SVGIG (reference sequence). CDR3 DNA sequence: TGTGCCTCATCCTCCAGCGGAGAGATCTACGAGCAGTACTTC. Protein product: CASSSSGEIYEQYF.

In this sample, this clone turned up once. This rearrangement joins TRBV10-3 to TRBJ2-2; TRBD2 aligns across 8 bases. The V segment lost 7 bases and the J segment 3 bases; nucleotides outside the gene matches: 4. CDR1 is ENHRY and CDR2 is SYGVKD in the germline V gene. The CDR3 covers 14 residues. CDR3 sequence (DNA): TGTGCCATCAATCCGGGGGGGGACACCGGGGAGCTGTTTTTT. Its protein product is CAINPGGDTGELFF.

CDR3 sequence: CASSYDRVGRGNTIYF. The CDR3 DNA sequence: TGTGCCAGCAGTTACGACAGGGTGGGTCGTGGAAACACCATATATTTT. The chain employs TRBV6-6 and TRBJ1-3; 7 bases agree with TRBD1. The CDR3 contains 16 residues. Germline V CDR1 and CDR2: MNHNY, SVGAGI (reference sequence). V dropped 2 bases and J dropped 3; count of bases not matched to a gene: 7.

The chain has TRBV4-3 and TRBJ1-2; D ambiguous. The CDR3 totals 14 residues. V lost 8 bases and J lost 6, with 19 bases in between. Germline loops: CDR1 LGHNA, CDR2 YSLEER. CDR3 DNA: TGCGCCAGCGCGAGGGTTGTAAGCGCCGATGGCTACACCTTC. It translates to CASARVVSADGYTF.

V usage is TRBV28 and J usage is TRBJ1-5; 10 nucleotides align to TRBD1. There are 16 residues in the CDR3. After removal of 4 bases from V and 7 bases from J, the junction contained 10 bases not matched to a gene. CDR1 and CDR2 (germline): MDHEN, SYDVKM. CDR3 DNA sequence: TGTGCCAGCAGTTCCACGCCGGGACAGGGGAACCAGCCCCAGCATTTT. This encodes CASSSTPGQGNQPQHF.

This clone appeared once. The CDR3 loop reads CASSRVIAKNIQYF. The CDR3 region has the DNA TGCGCCAGCAGCCGCGTGATAGCCAAAAACATTCAGTACTTC. The chain carries TRBV4-1 and TRBJ2-4; D is ambiguous. The CDR3 sequence is 14 residues long. The V end was cut by 4 bases, the J end by 0 bases, with 7 bases between. Germline V gives CDR1 MGHRA, CDR2 YSYEKL.

This chain joins TRBV29-1 and TRBJ1-5; D unclear. Germline CDR1 and CDR2: SQVTM and ANQGSEA. CDR3 size: 13 residues. V was pared by 7 bases and J by 3 bases, with 13 bases between. This CDR3 is CSASTGNNQPQHF. In nucleotides, the CDR3 is TGCAGCGCCTCGACGGGGAACAATCAGCCCCAGCATTTT.

This clone was counted only a few times. The rearrangement joins TRBV19 to TRBJ1-1; D possibly corresponds to TRBD1 (5 bases). Germline assignment: CDR1 LNHDA and CDR2 SQIVND (reference sequence). Trimming shortened V by 0 bases and J by 10 bases, and 12 bases separated the two germline ends. The CDR3 has 13 amino acids. CDR3 coding DNA: TGTGCCAGTAGTATAGACGGGGGTGGTGGAGCTTTCTTT. It is translated as CASSIDGGGGAFF.

V usage is TRBV5-1 and J usage is TRBJ2-1, with a possible D match to TRBD2 (6 bases). This CDR3 region has 15 residues. Germline V lookup: CDR1 SGHRS, CDR2 YFSETQ. V was trimmed by 4 bases and J by 4 bases, leaving 15 bases between them. The CDR3 sequence: CASSRGGILYNEQFF. The CDR3 DNA reads as TGCGCCAGCAGCCGCGGCGGGATTTTATACAATGAGCAGTTCTTC.

The V call is TRBV5-1, the J call TRBJ2-4, with TRBD1 matching over 11 bases. V was clipped by 4 bases and J by 8 bases; unmatched bases: 2. From germline, CDR1 is SGHRS and CDR2 YFSETQ. The CDR3 totals 13 residues. CDR3 sequence: CASSRDRGDIQYF. In nucleotides, the CDR3 is TGCGCCAGCAGCCGGGACAGGGGGGACATTCAGTACTTC.

The chain couples TRBV7-2 to TRBJ2-1, with D hard to call. CDR1 and CDR2 (germline): SGHTA, FQGNSA. CDR3 size: 11 residues. Trimming cost V 5 bases and J 6 bases, with 5 bases left between them. CDR3 sequence reads: CASSRSNEQFF. The CDR3 DNA sequence: TGTGCCAGCAGCAGGAGCAATGAGCAGTTCTTC.

As concerns this clone: The junction shows a germline mismatch at one end, possibly a read error. The rearrangement links TRBV7-9 to TRBJ1-2; weak D call: TRBD1 (5 bases). This CDR3 is 14 amino acids long. CDR1 and CDR2 from the germline V gene are SEHNR and FQNEAQ (reference sequence). This CDR3 is CASGLEGNNYGYTF. The CDR3 DNA reads as TGTGCCAGCGGCTTAGAGGGGAATAACTATGGCTACACCTTC.